A single sample gave rise to the 10 T cell receptor beta chains below, sequenced in a study of cytomegalovirus exposure and HLA in healthy donors. Primers for the PCR totalled 60 Vbeta and 13 Jbeta. Produced via immunoSEQ multiplex PCR; TCRdb's table is partial and in-frame only. The profile shows 200,000 to 250,000 clones, roughly four fifths of them singletons. Sequenced material: PBMCs. Receptor source: a woman between 35 and 50 years old in good health and CMV-seronegative.

The sample holds a few counts of this clone. The junction departs from germline at one end; a sequencing error may be responsible. The rearrangement uses TRBV7-7 and TRBJ2-1, with 10 bases fitting TRBD2. Per the germline V gene, CDR1 is SSHAT and CDR2 is FNYEAQ (reference sequence). The CDR3 totals 13 residues. The CDR3 DNA is TGTGCTAGCAGTCCGCAGCGGGGGGGCCGCCAGTTCTTC. Amino acid sequence: CASSPQRGGRQFF.

The chain links TRBV7-2 to TRBJ1-2; tentative D call: TRBD1 (6 bases). Germline assignment: CDR1 SGHTA and CDR2 FQGNSA. Trimming pared 4 bases from V and 8 bases from J, leaving 14 bases between. The CDR3 runs 13 residues. The CDR3 here is CASSSALGGGYTF. Written as DNA, the CDR3 is TGTGCCAGCAGCTCCGCCCTAGGGGGAGGCTACACCTTC.

The chain links TRBV7-2 to TRBJ2-6; D unresolved. CDR1 is SGHTA and CDR2 is FQGNSA in the germline V gene. V lost 0 bases, J lost 3 bases, and 6 bases lay in between. The CDR3 is 15 amino acids. In nucleotides, the CDR3 is TGTGCCAGCAGCTTAGCCCGAGGTGGGGCCAACGTCCTGACTTTC. Translation: CASSLARGGANVLTF. Supplemented by reference TRBV7-2 and TRBJ2-6, the full variable domain reads GAGVSQSPSNKVTEKGKDVELRCDPISGHTALYWYRQSLGQGLEFLIYFQGNSAPDKSGLPSDRFSAERTGGSVSTLTIQRTQQEDSAVYLCASSLARGGANVLTFGAGSRLTVL.

The gene calls are TRBV6-1 and TRBJ2-3, with 12 bases lining up with TRBD2. CDR1 and CDR2 from the germline V gene are MNHNS and SASEGT. V shed 7 bases and J 2 bases; nucleotides not matched to a gene: 4. This CDR3 is built from 15 residues. CDR3 region: CASKLAGGPTDTQYF. CDR3 DNA sequence: TGTGCCAGCAAACTAGCGGGGGGCCCCACAGATACGCAGTATTTT.

The chain carries TRBV5-1 and TRBJ1-3, with D possibly matching TRBD1 (6 bases). The germline CDR1 and CDR2 sequences are SGHRS and YFSETQ. The CDR3 extends over 17 amino acids. V gave up 3 bases and J gave up 0 bases, with 16 bases separating them. CDR3 coding DNA: TGCGCCAGCAGCTCCTCCGGACAGTCTCTCTCTGGAAACACCATATATTTT. It codes for CASSSSGQSLSGNTIYF.

The chain joins TRBV10-3 to TRBJ1-2; 9 bases map to TRBD1. With 5 bases clipped from V and 8 bases from J, the junction kept 18 bases outside the gene matches. Germline CDR1 ENHRY, CDR2 SYGVKD. This CDR3 comprises 17 residues. CDR3 nucleotides: TGTGCCATCAGTCCCTCTGAGAAGGACAGGGGTCTAAAGGGCTACACCTTC. It codes for CAISPSEKDRGLKGYTF.

The rearrangement joins TRBV7-9 to TRBJ1-1; D call uncertain. Germline V lookup: CDR1 SEHNR, CDR2 FQNEAQ (reference sequence). V dropped 5 bases and J dropped 8 bases, with 15 bases sitting between them. The CDR3 is made up of 13 amino acids. The CDR3 here is CASSVTQVGEAFF. CDR3 DNA sequence: TGTGCCAGCAGCGTCACGCAGGTTGGGGAAGCTTTCTTT.

This CDR3 reads CASSFTGDTGELFF. CDR3 DNA: TGTGCCAGCAGCTTTACAGGGGACACCGGGGAGCTGTTTTTT. This sequence joins TRBV7-8 and TRBJ2-2; 7 bases line up with TRBD1. Trimming removed 3 bases from V and 3 bases from J; junction bases left unmatched: 1. This CDR3 has 14 residues. Germline CDR1 reads SGHVS; CDR2 reads FQNEAQ. Using reference TRBV7-8 and TRBJ2-2 for the parts outside the CDR3, the full variable domain is GAGVSQSPRYKVAKRGQDVALRCDPISGHVSLFWYQQALGQGPEFLTYFQNEAQLDKSGLPSDRFFAERPEGSVSTLKIQRTQQEDSAVYLCASSFTGDTGELFFGEGSRLTVL.

The V call is TRBV4-2, the J call TRBJ2-2; no definite D call. Trimming took off 0 bases at V and 3 bases at J, with 14 bases between the two ends. Germline V gene sequence: CDR1 LGHNA, CDR2 YNFKEQ. CDR3 length equals 17 residues. The chain's CDR3 is CASSQDSGSRYTGELFF. The CDR3 DNA sequence: TGTGCCAGCAGCCAAGATTCTGGTAGCAGATACACCGGGGAGCTGTTTTTT.

This sequence joins TRBV29-1 and TRBJ2-4; 8 bases match TRBD1. In germline, CDR1 is SQVTM, CDR2 ANQGSEA. CDR3 size: 13 residues. Losses at the gene ends were 8 bases for V and 7 bases for J; bases not matched to a gene: 10. The CDR3 nucleotides are TGCAGCATTTACGACAGGGGTCCGAACATTCAGTACTTC. It yields the protein CSIYDRGPNIQYF.